This TCR beta chain derives from a study of cytomegalovirus exposure and HLA in healthy donors. Study results and limitations: The authors enumerated around 150 TCR beta chains as linked to cytomegalovirus. What a later analysis reportedly showed was that an Asian-associated ancestry cluster had fewer N-insertions than the approximately 700-donor mean. Among the sequence variants, a highly shared cluster was likely an artifact of sequencing.

With 60 Vbeta and 13 Jbeta primers, the PCR was carried out. Source study methods: Later reanalysis found tens of millions of unique TCR beta chains, around 10 million of them shared. Method: immunoSEQ multiplex PCR; TCRdb's copy keeps in-frame clones and lacks some. Clonal size and the V and J genes are those of that table, whereas D and trimming came from the DNA. The sample holds about 140,000 clones, around 82% seen once. In this sample, this clone turned up once. Its antigen remains unidentified. Germline CDR1 SGHVS, CDR2 FQNEAQ. Unmatched junction bases numbered 14, after V lost 6 bases and J lost 6 bases. The CDR3 length is 17 residues.

This chain joins TRBV7-8 and TRBJ2-5, with 12 bases identical to TRBD1. This clonotype was obtained from a man aged 18 to 30 in good health and CMV-seropositive. Sequencing used PBMCs. The CDR3 DNA follows: TGTGCCAGCAGGAATGCCCCGGGACAGGGGGCAAAAAAGACCCAGTACTTC. Translating gives CASRNAPGQGAKKTQYF.